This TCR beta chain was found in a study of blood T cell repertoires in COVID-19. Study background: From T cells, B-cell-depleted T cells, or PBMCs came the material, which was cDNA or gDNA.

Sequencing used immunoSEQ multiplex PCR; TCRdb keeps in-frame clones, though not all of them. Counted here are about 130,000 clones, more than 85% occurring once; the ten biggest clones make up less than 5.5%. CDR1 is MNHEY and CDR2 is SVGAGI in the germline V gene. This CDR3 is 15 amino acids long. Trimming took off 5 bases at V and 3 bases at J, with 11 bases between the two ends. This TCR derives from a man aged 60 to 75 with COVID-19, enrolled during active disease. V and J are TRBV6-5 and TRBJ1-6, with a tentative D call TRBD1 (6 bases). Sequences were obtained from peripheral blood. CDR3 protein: CASSHRVVYNSPLHF. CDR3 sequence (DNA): TGTGCCAGCAGTCACAGGGTGGTCTATAATTCACCCCTCCACTTT.